This T cell receptor (beta chain) was identified in a study of blood T cells in healthy people across ages. The study's findings and limits: Fewer expanded clones and more diversity marked long-lived versus aged donors. Diversity of TCR beta correlated strongly with naive T cell percentage.

It was with a sample-barcoded 5' primer and a J-beta primer mix that a second PCR of roughly 7 to 12 cycles was run. One entry per CDR3 protein, called by TCRdb with MiXCR from the 5' RACE reads. Of 700,000 to 950,000 distinct CDR3 sequences detected, roughly 43% appear once; the ten largest clones hold under 25%. The length of the CDR3 is 16 residues. Germline V gene data show CDR1 as MNHNY and CDR2 as SVGAGI (reference sequence). Worth noting for this clonotype: Its matching antigen is unknown.

This TCR derives from a woman aged 55-69 years in good health. The sample comprised blood. The chain uses TRBV6-6 and TRBJ2-1, with 10 bases aligning to TRBD2. The DNA end is a closer match to TRBJ2-7, so the J assignment may be wrong. The CDR3 bases are TGTGCCAGCAGTCAGCTAGCGGGAGTAACCTACAATGAGCAGTACTTC. Its translation is CASSQLAGVTYNEQYF.